This TCR beta chain was obtained from a study of T-cell memory formation after mild COVID-19. Only a few counts were recorded for this clonotype. Its antigen is unknown. A single record per CDR3 protein comes from TCRdb applying MiXCR to the 5' RACE reads. The profile covers under 350,000 distinct CDR3 sequences, with around 16% appearing a single time and approximately 25% taken by the ten largest. Germline-derived CDR1 and CDR2 are SEHNR and FQNEAQ (reference sequence). This CDR3 region has 18 residues. Trimming took 5 bases from V and 5 from J, leaving 27 bases between them. Whole-study findings and limits: Contracting clones from day 15 to 85 showed balanced CD4/CD8; later expanders favored CD4+.

The sequence derives from a man aged 18 to 30 who had mild COVID-19 (a few samples of this study predate the infection). Cell type and time point are not known. Sequencing was carried out using PBMCs or a T cell subset sorted from them (not recorded which). V is TRBV7-9 and J is TRBJ1-2; weak D call: TRBD1 (5 bases). In DNA, the CDR3 is TGTGCCAGCAGCCCGGCACGCCTCGGGCAGGGTGGTTGGTATGGCTACACCTTC. As protein: CASSPARLGQGGWYGYTF. Together with reference TRBV7-9 and TRBJ1-2, the CDR3 gives the full variable domain: DTGVSQNPRHKITKRGQNVTFRCDPISEHNRLYWYRQTLGQGPEFLTYFQNEAQLEKSRLLSDRFSAERPKGSFSTLEIQRTEQGDSAMYLCASSPARLGQGGWYGYTFGSGTRLTVV.